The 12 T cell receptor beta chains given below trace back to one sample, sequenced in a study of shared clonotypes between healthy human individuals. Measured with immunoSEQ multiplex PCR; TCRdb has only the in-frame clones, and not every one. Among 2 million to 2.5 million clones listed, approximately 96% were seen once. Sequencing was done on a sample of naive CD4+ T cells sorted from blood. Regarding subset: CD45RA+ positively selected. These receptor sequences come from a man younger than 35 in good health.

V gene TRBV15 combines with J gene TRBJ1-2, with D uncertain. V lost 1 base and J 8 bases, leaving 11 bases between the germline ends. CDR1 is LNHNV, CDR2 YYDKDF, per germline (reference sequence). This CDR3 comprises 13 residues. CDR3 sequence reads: CATSRGLAEGYTF. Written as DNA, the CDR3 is TGTGCCACCAGCAGAGGGCTCGCCGAGGGCTACACCTTC.

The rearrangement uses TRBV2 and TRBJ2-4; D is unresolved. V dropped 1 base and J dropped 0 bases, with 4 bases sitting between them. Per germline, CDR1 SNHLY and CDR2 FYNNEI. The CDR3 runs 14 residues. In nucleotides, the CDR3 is TGTGCCAGCAGTGAAGGGACAGCCAAAAACATTCAGTACTTC. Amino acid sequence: CASSEGTAKNIQYF. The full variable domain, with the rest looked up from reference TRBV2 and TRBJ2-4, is EPEVTQTPSHQVTQMGQEVILRCVPISNHLYFYWYRQILGQKVEFLVSFYNNEISEKSEIFDDQFSVERPDGSNFTLKIRSTKLEDSAMYFCASSEGTAKNIQYFGAGTRLSVL.

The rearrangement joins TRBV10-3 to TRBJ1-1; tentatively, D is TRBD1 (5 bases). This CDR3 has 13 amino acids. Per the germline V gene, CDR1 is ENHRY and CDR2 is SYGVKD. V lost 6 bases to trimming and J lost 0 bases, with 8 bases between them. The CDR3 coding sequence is TGTGCCATCAGACAGGAATTGAACACTGAAGCTTTCTTT. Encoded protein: CAIRQELNTEAFF.

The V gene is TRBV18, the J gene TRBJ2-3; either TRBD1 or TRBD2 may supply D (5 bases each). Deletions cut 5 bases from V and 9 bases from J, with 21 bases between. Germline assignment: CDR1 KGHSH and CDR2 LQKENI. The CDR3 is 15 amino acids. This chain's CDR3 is CASSYRDQISDTQYF. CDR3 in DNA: TGTGCCAGCTCATACCGGGACCAAATTTCCGACACGCAGTATTTT.

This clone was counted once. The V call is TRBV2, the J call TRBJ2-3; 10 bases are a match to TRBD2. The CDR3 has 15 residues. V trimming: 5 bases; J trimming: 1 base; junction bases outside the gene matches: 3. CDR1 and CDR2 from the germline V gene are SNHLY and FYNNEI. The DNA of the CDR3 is TGTGCCAGCAGTTGGCTAGCGGGAGGCACAGATACGCAGTATTTT. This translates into CASSWLAGGTDTQYF.

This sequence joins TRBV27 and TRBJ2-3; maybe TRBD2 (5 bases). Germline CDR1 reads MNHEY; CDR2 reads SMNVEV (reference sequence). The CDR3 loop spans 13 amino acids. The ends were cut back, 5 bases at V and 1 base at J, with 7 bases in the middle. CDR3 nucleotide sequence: TGTGCCAGCAGTACCGGGGGCACAGATACGCAGTATTTT. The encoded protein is CASSTGGTDTQYF.

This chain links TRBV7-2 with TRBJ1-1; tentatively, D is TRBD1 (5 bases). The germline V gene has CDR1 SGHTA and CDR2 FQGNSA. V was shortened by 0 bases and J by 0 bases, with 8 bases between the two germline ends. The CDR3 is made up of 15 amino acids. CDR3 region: CASSLAGLMNTEAFF. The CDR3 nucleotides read TGTGCCAGCAGCTTAGCGGGACTGATGAACACTGAAGCTTTCTTT.

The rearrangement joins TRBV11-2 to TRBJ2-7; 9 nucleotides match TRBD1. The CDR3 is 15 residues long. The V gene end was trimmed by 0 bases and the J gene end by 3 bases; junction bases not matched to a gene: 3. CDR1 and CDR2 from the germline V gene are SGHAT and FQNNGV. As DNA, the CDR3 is TGTGCCAGCAGCTTAGAAGGGACAGGGTACTACGAGCAGTACTTC. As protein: CASSLEGTGYYEQYF. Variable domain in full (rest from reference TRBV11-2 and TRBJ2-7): EAGVAQSPRYKIIEKRQSVAFWCNPISGHATLYWYQQILGQGPKLLIQFQNNGVVDDSQLPKDRFSAERLKGVDSTLKIQPAKLEDSAVYLCASSLEGTGYYEQYFGPGTRLTVT.

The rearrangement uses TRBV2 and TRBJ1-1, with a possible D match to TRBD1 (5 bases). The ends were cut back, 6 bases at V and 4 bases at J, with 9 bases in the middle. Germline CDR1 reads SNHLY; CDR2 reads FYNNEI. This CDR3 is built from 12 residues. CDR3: CASRTQGTEAFF. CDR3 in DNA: TGTGCCAGCAGGACGCAGGGCACTGAAGCTTTCTTT.

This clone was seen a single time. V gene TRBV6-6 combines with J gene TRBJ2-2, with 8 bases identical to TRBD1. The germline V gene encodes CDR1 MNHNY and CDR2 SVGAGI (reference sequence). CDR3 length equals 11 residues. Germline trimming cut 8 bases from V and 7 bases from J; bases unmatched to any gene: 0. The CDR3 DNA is TGTGCCAGCGGACAGGGCGGGGAGCTGTTTTTT. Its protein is CASGQGGELFF.

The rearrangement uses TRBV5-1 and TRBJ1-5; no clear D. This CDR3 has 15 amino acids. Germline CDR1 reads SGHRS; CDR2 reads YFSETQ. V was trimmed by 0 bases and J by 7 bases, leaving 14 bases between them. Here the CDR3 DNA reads TGCGCCAGCAGCTTGGGTGGAGGAATAGGACAGCCCCAGCATTTT. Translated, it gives CASSLGGGIGQPQHF. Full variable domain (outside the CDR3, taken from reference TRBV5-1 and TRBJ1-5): KAGVTQTPRYLIKTRGQQVTLSCSPISGHRSVSWYQQTPGQGLQFLFEYFSETQRNKGNFPGRFSGRQFSNSRSEMNVSTLELGDSALYLCASSLGGGIGQPQHFGDGTRLSIL.

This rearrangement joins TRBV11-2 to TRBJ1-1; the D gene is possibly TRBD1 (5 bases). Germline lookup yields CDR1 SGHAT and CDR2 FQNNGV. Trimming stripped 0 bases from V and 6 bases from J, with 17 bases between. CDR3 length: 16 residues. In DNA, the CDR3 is TGTGCCAGCAGCTTAGATTTGGGCAGGGCCGGCCCTGAAGCTTTCTTT. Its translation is CASSLDLGRAGPEAFF.